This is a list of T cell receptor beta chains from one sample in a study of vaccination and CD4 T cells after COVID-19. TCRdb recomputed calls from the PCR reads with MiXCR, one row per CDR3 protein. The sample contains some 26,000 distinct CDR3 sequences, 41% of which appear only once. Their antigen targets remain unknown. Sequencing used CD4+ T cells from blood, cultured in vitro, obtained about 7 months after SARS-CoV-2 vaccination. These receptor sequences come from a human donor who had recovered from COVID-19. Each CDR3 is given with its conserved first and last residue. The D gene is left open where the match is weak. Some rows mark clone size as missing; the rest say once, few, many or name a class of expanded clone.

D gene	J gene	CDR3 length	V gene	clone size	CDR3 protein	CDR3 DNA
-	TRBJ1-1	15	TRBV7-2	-	CASSLALAPQGEAFF	TGTGCCAGCAGCTTAGCGCTGGCGCCACAGGGAGAAGCTTTCTTT
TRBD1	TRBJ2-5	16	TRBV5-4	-	CASSLAPQGVGETQYF	TGTGCCAGCAGCTTGGCACCTCAGGGGGTAGGGGAGACCCAGTACTTC
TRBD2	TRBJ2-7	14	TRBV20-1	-	CSARDSTSDDEQYF	TGCAGTGCTAGAGATAGCACTAGCGACGACGAGCAGTACTTC
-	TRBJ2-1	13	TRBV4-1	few	CASSQDQGFEQFF	TGCGCCAGCAGCCAAGATCAGGGATTTGAGCAGTTCTTC
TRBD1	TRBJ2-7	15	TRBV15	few	CATSSGRGTGYEQYF	TGTGCCACCAGCAGCGGGCGAGGGACAGGCTACGAGCAGTACTTC
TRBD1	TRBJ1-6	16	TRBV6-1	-	CASSNPPGTDNSPLHF	TGTGCCAGCAGTAACCCTCCCGGGACAGATAATTCACCCCTCCACTTT
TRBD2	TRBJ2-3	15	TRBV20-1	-	CSASTASGRSDTQYF	TGCAGTGCTAGTACGGCTAGCGGGAGATCAGATACGCAGTATTTT
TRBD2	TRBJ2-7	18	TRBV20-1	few	CSTTPWTSGSLRSYEQYF	TGCAGTACCACGCCTTGGACTAGCGGGAGCCTACGCTCCTACGAGCAGTACTTC
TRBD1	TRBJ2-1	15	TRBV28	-	CASRTTGVDDNEQFF	TGTGCCAGCAGGACGACAGGGGTAGATGACAATGAGCAGTTCTTC
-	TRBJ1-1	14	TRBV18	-	CASSLDKMNTEAFF	TGTGCCAGCTCACTAGACAAAATGAACACTGAAGCTTTCTTT
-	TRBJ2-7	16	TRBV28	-	CASSLSFPAKLYEQYF	TGTGCCAGCAGTTTAAGTTTCCCAGCGAAATTGTACGAGCAGTACTTC